This entry concerns a single T cell receptor beta chain. Its target is not known. This entry comes from a study of glioma-infiltrating T cells after dendritic cell vaccination. Study as a whole: Three intradermal dendritic cell vaccine injections were given every two weeks. Study observations and caveats: Longer survival after dendritic cell vaccination followed higher pretreatment TIL content.

Produced via immunoSEQ multiplex PCR; TCRdb's table is partial and in-frame only. The repertoire has 85,000 or so clones, 85% of them found once; the top ten carry about 8.5%. Time point denoted: after dendritic cell vaccination, including at tumor progression/relapse. The V gene's germline CDR1 is MDHEN and CDR2 SYDVKM. V was pared by 7 bases and J by 0 bases, with 13 bases between. The CDR3 is made up of 15 amino acids. This chain connects TRBV28 to TRBJ2-4; D possibly corresponds to TRBD2 (6 bases). Material: blood, obtained after dendritic cell vaccination. The sequence was obtained from a human donor with glioblastoma. The CDR3 nucleotides read TGTGCCAGCACGTCGGGGGAACTAGCCAAAAACATTCAGTACTTC. Its translation is CASTSGELAKNIQYF.